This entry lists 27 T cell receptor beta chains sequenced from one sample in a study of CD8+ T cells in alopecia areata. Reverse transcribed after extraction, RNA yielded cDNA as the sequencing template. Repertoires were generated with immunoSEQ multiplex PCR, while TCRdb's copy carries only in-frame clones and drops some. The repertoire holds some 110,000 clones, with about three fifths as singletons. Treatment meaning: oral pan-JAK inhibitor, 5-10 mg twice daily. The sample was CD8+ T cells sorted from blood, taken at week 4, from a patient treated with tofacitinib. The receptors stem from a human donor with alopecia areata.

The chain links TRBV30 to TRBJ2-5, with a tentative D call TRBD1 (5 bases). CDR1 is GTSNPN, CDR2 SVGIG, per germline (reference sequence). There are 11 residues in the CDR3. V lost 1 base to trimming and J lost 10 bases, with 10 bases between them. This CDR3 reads CAWSAPRDQYF. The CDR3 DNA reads TGTGCCTGGAGTGCCCCCAGGGACCAGTACTTC.

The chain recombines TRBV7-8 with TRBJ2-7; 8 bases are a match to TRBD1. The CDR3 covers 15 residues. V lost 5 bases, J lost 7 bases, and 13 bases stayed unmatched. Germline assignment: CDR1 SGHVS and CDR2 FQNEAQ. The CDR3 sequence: CASSRLRTGLREQYF. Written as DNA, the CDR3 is TGTGCCAGCAGCCGTCTTCGGACAGGGCTACGGGAGCAGTACTTC.

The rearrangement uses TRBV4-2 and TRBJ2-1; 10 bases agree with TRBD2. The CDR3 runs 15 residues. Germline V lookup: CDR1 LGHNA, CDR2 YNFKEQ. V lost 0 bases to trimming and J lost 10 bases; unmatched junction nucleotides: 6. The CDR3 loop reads CASSQDIAGGSEQFF. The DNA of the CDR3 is TGTGCCAGCAGCCAAGATATAGCGGGGGGATCGGAGCAGTTCTTC.

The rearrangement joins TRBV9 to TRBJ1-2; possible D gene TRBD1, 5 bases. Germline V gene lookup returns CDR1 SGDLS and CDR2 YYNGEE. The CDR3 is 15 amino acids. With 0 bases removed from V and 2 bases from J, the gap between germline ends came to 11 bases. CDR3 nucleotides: TGTGCCAGCAGCGTAGACAGGTGGGCCAACTATGGCTACACCTTC. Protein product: CASSVDRWANYGYTF.

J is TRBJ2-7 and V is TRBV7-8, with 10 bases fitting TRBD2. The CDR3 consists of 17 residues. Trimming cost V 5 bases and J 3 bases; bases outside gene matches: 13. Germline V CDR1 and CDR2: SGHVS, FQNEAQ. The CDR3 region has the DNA TGTGCCAGCAGCGTCGGAGACCTAGCGGGGGCCGGCTACGAGCAGTACTTC. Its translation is CASSVGDLAGAGYEQYF.

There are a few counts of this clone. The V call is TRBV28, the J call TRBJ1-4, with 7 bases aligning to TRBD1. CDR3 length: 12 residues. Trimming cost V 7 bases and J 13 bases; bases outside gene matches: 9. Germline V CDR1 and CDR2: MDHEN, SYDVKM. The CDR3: CASTPQRGRLFF. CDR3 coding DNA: TGTGCCAGCACTCCGCAGAGGGGGCGACTGTTTTTT.

The CDR3 DNA sequence: TGTGCCAGCAGTTTACAGGGACAGGAGAATGGCTACACCTTC. This translates into CASSLQGQENGYTF. The chain carries TRBV27 and TRBJ1-2, with TRBD1 matching over 8 bases. The CDR3 has 14 amino acids. The V gene end was trimmed by 2 bases and the J gene end by 6 bases; junction bases not matched to a gene: 5. Per germline, CDR1 MNHEY and CDR2 SMNVEV (reference sequence).

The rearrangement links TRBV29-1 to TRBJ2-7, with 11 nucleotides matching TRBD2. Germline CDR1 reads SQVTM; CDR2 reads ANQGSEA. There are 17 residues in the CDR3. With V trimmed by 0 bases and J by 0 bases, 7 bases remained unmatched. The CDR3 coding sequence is TGCAGCGTTGAAGATCGGGGGACTAGCGGAAGCTCCTACGAGCAGTACTTC. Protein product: CSVEDRGTSGSSYEQYF.

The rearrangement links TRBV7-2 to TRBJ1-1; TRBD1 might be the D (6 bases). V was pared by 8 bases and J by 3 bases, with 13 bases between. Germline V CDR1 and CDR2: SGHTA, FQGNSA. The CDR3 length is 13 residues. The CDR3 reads CASGTGTHTEAFF. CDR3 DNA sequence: TGTGCCAGCGGAACAGGGACACACACTGAAGCTTTCTTT.

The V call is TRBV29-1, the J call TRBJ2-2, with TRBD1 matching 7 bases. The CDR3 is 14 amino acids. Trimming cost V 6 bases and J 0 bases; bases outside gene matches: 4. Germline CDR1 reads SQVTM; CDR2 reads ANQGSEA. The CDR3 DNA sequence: TGCAGCGTCCAGACAGGGACGAACACCGGGGAGCTGTTTTTT. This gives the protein CSVQTGTNTGELFF.

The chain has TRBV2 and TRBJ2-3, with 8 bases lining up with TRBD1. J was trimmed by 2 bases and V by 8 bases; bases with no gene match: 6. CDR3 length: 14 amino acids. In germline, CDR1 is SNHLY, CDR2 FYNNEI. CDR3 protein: CASPGQGHTDTQYF. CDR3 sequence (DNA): TGTGCCAGCCCTGGACAGGGACACACAGATACGCAGTATTTT.

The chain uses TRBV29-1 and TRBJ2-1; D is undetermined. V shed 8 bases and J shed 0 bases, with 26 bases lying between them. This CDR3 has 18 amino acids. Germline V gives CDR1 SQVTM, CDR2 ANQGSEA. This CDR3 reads CSPSSPSNKGSSYNEQFF. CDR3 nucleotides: TGCAGCCCCTCTTCGCCTTCAAACAAGGGTAGCTCCTACAATGAGCAGTTCTTC.

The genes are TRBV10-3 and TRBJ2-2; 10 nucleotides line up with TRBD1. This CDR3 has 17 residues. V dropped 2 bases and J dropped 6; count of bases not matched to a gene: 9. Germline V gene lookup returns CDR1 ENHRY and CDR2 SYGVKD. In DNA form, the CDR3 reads TGTGCCATCAGTGAGACCGGGACAGGGGTTATCGCCGGGGAGCTGTTTTTT. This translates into CAISETGTGVIAGELFF.

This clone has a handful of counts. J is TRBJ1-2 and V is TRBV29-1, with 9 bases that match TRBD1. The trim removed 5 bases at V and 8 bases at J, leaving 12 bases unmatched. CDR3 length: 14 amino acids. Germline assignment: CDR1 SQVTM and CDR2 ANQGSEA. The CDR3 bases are TGCAGCGTTTTGAACGAGGACAGGGGTCGGGGCTACACCTTC. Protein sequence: CSVLNEDRGRGYTF.

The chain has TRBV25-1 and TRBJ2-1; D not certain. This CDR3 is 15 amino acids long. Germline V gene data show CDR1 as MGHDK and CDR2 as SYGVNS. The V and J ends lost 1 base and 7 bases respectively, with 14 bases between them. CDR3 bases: TGTGCCAGCAGTGAATGGGTTGGAGTTGGTAATGAGCAGTTCTTC. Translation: CASSEWVGVGNEQFF.

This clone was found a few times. The CDR3 loop is CAGLAAIALSTDTQYF. The CDR3 nucleotides read TGTGCCGGACTAGCGGCCATCGCCCTTAGCACAGATACGCAGTATTTT. This chain joins TRBV30 and TRBJ2-3, with TRBD2 matching over 10 bases. V gave up 8 bases and J gave up 0 bases; unmatched junction bases: 11. The CDR3 runs to 16 residues. CDR1 is GTSNPN, CDR2 SVGIG, per germline (reference sequence).

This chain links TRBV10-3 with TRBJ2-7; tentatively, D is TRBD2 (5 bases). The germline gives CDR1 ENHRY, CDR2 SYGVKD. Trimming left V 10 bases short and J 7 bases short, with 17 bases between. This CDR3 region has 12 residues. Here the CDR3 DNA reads TGTGCCACCCAGGCCGGTGCGGGTGAGCAGTACTTC. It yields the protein CATQAGAGEQYF.

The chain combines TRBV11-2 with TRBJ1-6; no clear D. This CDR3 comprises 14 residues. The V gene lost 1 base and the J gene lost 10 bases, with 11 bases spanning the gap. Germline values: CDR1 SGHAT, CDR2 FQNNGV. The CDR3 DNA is TGTGCCAGCAGCTTAGGGGTGGACCACTCACCCCTCCACTTT. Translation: CASSLGVDHSPLHF.

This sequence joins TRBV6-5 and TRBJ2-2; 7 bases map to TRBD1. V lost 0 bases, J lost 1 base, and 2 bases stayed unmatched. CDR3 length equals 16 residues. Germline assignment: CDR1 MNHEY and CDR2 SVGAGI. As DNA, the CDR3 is TGTGCCAGCAGTTACTCGTACAGGGGGAACACCGGGGAGCTGTTTTTT. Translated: CASSYSYRGNTGELFF.

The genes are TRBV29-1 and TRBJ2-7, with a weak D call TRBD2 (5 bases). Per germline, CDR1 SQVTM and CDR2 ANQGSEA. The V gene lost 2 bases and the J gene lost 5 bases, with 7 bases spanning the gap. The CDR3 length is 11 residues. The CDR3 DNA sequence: TGCAGCGTTGAATTCGGGGACGAGCAGTACTTC. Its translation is CSVEFGDEQYF.

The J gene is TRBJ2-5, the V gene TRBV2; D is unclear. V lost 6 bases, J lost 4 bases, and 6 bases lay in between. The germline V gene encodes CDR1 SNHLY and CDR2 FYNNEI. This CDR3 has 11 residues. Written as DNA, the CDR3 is TGTGCCAGCAGGCGTGGAGAGACCCAGTACTTC. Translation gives CASRRGETQYF.

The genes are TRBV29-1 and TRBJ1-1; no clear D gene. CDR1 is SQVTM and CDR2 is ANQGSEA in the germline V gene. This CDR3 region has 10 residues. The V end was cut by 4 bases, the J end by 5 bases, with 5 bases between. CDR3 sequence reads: CSVVLTEAFF. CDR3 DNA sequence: TGCAGCGTTGTACTGACTGAAGCTTTCTTT.

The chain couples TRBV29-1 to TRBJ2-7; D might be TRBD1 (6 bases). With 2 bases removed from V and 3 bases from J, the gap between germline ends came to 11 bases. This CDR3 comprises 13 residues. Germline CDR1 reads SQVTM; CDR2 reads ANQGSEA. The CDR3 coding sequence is TGCAGCGTTGAACCCAAGGACAGCTACGAGCAGTACTTC. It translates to CSVEPKDSYEQYF.

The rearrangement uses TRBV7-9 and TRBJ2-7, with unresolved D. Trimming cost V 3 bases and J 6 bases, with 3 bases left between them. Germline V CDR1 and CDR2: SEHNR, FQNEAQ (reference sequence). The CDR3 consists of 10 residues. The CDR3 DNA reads TGTGCCAGCAGCTTCTTCGAGCAGTACTTC. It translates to CASSFFEQYF.

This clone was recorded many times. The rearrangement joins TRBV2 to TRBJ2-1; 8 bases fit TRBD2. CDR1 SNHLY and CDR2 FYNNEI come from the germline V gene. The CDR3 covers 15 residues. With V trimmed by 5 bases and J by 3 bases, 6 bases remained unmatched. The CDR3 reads CASSFGSGVYNEQFF. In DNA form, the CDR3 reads TGTGCCAGCAGTTTTGGTAGCGGGGTCTACAATGAGCAGTTCTTC.

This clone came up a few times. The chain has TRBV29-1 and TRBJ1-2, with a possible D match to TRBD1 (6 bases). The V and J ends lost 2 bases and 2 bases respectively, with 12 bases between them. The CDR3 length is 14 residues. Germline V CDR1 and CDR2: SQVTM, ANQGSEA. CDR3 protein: CSVEWNRENYGYTF. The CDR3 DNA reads TGCAGCGTTGAATGGAACAGGGAGAACTATGGCTACACCTTC.

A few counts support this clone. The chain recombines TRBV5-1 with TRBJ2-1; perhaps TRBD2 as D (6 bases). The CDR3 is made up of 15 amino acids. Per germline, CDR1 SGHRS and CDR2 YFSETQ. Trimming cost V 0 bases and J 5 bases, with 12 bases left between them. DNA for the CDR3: TGCGCCAGCAGCTTGGTTCAGGGAGGCCACAATGAGCAGTTCTTC. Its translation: CASSLVQGGHNEQFF. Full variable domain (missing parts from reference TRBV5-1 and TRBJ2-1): KAGVTQTPRYLIKTRGQQVTLSCSPISGHRSVSWYQQTPGQGLQFLFEYFSETQRNKGNFPGRFSGRQFSNSRSEMNVSTLELGDSALYLCASSLVQGGHNEQFFGPGTRLTVL.